This T cell receptor (beta chain) was sequenced in a study of CD8 T cells in Susac syndrome (dated by TCRdb to the late 2010s). Regarding the study in general: Of the Susac syndrome patients who were sequenced, about eight were in clinical remission while more than five had clinically active disease. At blood withdrawal, Susac syndrome patients were therapy-naive, treated with corticosteroids (with IVIg additionally given to some), or treated with IVIg alone. The study used repertoire sequencing to test whether antigen drove CD8+ T cell activation and differentiation in Susac syndrome. The full study reports these points: The TCR sequencing and HLA analysis was acknowledged to have included a relatively small number of individuals. The CD4+ T cell repertoire of patients with Susac syndrome showed no detectable clonal expansion.

Peripheral blood CD8+ and CD4+ T cells from healthy donors, Susac syndrome patients and multiple sclerosis patients were profiled using high-throughput TCR beta sequencing. Recently defined diagnostic criteria for definite or probable disease were met by the Susac syndrome patients. CD8+ TEMRA cells were enriched by FACS, while bulk CD8+ and CD4+ T cells were purified by magnetic negative isolation. Blood was collected in EDTA tubes and processed within 24 hours, with PBMCs isolated through density gradient centrifugation. PBMCs destined for TCR sequencing were cryopreserved in liquid nitrogen and later thawed in a 37 °C water bath. Purity of sorted or isolated CD4+, CD8+ and CD8+ TEMRA cells was at least 90%. RNA was extracted with the RNeasy kit and 0.5 to 1 ug was reverse transcribed using random hexamers. The immunoSEQ multiplex PCR assay, covering 54 Vbeta and 13 Jbeta segments, was used to amplify TCR beta CDR3 regions. PCR amplification bias was corrected by using a synthetic template baseline for primer optimization and computational correction. From the authors' description of their analysis: Only productive sequences were kept, with reads annotated to V, D and J genes according to IMGT and analyzed in immunoSEQ Analyzer. Clonality was computed as one minus Shannon entropy normalized by log2 of the number of productive unique sequences. For each patient and control, public and private clones were evaluated among the 100 most prevalent clones. A clone was defined as Susac-specific if it was absent from the healthy and MS cohorts, from over a thousand published viral clones and from other ImmuneACCESS disease sequences. TCRdb took the public reads, trimmed them with fastp at Q25, ran MiXCR for clone calling and kept in-frame beta chains. Identical CDR3 proteins give one entry, which carries the most common genes and DNA. For this entry, the V and J calls and clone size follow TCRdb and not the study's own pipeline. The sample table shows under 150,000 distinct CDR3 sequences, and more than 90% are seen once. 0.065% to 0.1% of the sample lies in the top ten.

A remark on this clonotype: Its antigen specificity is not known. No qualities accompany the bases; no much larger clone lies one base away.

The TCR was taken from a human donor with Susac syndrome. Source material: CD4+ T cells from PBMCs.

The nucleotide sequence is given as TGTGCCAGCAGTTTAGATCTCGAGACCCAGTACTTC. This is translated as CASSLDLETQYF. The rearranged chain carries TRBV12-3 or TRBV12-4 and TRBJ2-5, with no D gene named confidently. V is shortened by 1 base, J by 5 bases, and the region joining them spans 5 bases. The CDR3 sequence holds 12 residues, the cysteine and phenylalanine included. The DNA shown is the 36-base CDR3, in frame from base 1.